A single sample is the source of the 11 T cell receptor beta chains below, sequenced in a study of shared T cell receptors in the human thymus. Data came from immunoSEQ multiplex PCR; TCRdb stores just in-frame clones and leaves some out. The sample lists 550,000 to 800,000 clones, 80% to 90% occurring once. These sequences were also reported in another study, on human thymus T cells.

The sequenced sample consisted of thymocytes. The receptors come from a girl in the first two years of life with a congenital heart defect.

This clone has only a few counts. CDR3 bases: TGTGCCAGCAGTACGAAAGACACAAGGGGAGGTGAAAAACTGTTTTTT. It specifies CASSTKDTRGGEKLFF. The chain links TRBV28 to TRBJ1-4; D perhaps matches TRBD1 (5 bases). Germline-derived CDR1 and CDR2 are MDHEN and SYDVKM. The ends were cut back, 5 bases at V and 7 bases at J, with 20 bases in the middle. The CDR3 runs 16 residues.

The rearrangement uses TRBV2 and TRBJ1-5; tentatively, D is TRBD1 (6 bases). The CDR3 runs to 15 residues. The germline V gene has CDR1 SNHLY and CDR2 FYNNEI. V was trimmed by 5 bases and J by 0 bases, leaving 11 bases between them. Here the CDR3 reads CASSPDRYSNQPQHF. For the CDR3, the DNA is TGTGCCAGCAGTCCCGACAGGTATAGCAATCAGCCCCAGCATTTT.

The chain couples TRBV4-1 to TRBJ1-3; D is possibly TRBD1 (5 bases). The CDR3 runs 13 residues. V was trimmed by 1 base and J by 9 bases, leaving 10 bases between them. Germline V gives CDR1 MGHRA, CDR2 YSYEKL. Here the CDR3 reads CASSQVLGPTIYF. CDR3 bases: TGCGCCAGCAGCCAAGTCCTGGGGCCCACCATATATTTT.

The V and J genes are TRBV2 and TRBJ1-2; D call uncertain. Germline CDR1 reads SNHLY; CDR2 reads FYNNEI. V shed 7 bases and J shed 1 base, with 16 bases lying between them. The CDR3 has 15 amino acids. This CDR3 is CASMIIRVCNYGYTF. The CDR3 nucleotides are TGTGCCAGCATGATAATCCGGGTGTGTAACTATGGCTACACCTTC.

The chain carries TRBV6-5 and TRBJ2-1, with D hard to call. Germline V gives CDR1 MNHEY, CDR2 SVGAGI. Between the trimmed V and J ends, which lost 0 bases and 5 bases, there was a span of 14 bases. The CDR3 contains 16 residues. The CDR3 nucleotides read TGTGCCAGCAGTTACTCCCGGTTTCCCAATCACAATGAGCAGTTCTTC. Protein sequence: CASSYSRFPNHNEQFF.

This clone was recorded only once. The chain carries TRBV27 and TRBJ1-2, with TRBD1 matching over 8 bases. Germline values: CDR1 MNHEY, CDR2 SMNVEV (reference sequence). The CDR3 is 17 residues long. Trimming at V came to 4 bases and at J to 7 bases, leaving 17 bases not matched to a gene. CDR3 coding DNA: TGTGCCAGCAGTTCTTCCGGGACAGGAGTGAAAATGCGTGGCTACACCTTC. Its translation is CASSSSGTGVKMRGYTF.

This chain uses TRBV20-1 with TRBJ1-1; 8 bases fit TRBD1. The germline gives CDR1 DFQATT, CDR2 SNEGSKA (reference sequence). The V segment lost 5 bases and the J segment 11 bases; nucleotides outside the gene matches: 7. The CDR3 runs 11 residues. CDR3 in amino acids: CSAAGGWDAFF. Written as DNA, the CDR3 is TGCAGTGCTGCAGGGGGCTGGGATGCTTTCTTT.

This clone has only one observation. The rearrangement joins TRBV11-2 to TRBJ1-6, with D tentatively TRBD1 (6 bases). V lost 2 bases to trimming and J lost 9 bases, with 14 bases between them. The CDR3 spans 15 residues. Germline V gene sequence: CDR1 SGHAT, CDR2 FQNNGV. The CDR3 is CASSLPGVVGSPLHF. CDR3 bases: TGTGCCAGCAGCTTACCAGGGGTAGTTGGTTCACCCCTCCACTTT.

J is TRBJ1-1 and V is TRBV6-1; TRBD1 might be the D (6 bases). V shed 2 bases and J shed 3 bases, with 19 bases lying between them. The CDR3 loop spans 17 amino acids. Germline CDR1 reads MNHNS; CDR2 reads SASEGT. DNA of the CDR3: TGTGCCAGCAGTGAATTCTCCCTCGAACAGGGACACACTGAAGCTTTCTTT. Protein product: CASSEFSLEQGHTEAFF.

The chain links TRBV5-6 to TRBJ1-4; TRBD1 is a possible D gene (5 bases). Germline V gene sequence: CDR1 SGHDT, CDR2 YYEEEE. Trimming cost V 2 bases and J 7 bases, with 9 bases left between them. This CDR3 contains 13 residues. CDR3 coding DNA: TGTGCCAGCAGCTTATCCGGGGGTGAAAAACTGTTTTTT. Translating it yields CASSLSGGEKLFF.

This clone has only one observation. The rearrangement uses TRBV19 and TRBJ1-6; TRBD1 might be the D (6 bases). The CDR3 sequence is 17 residues long. The V end lost 5 bases, the J end lost 7 bases, and 21 bases lay between the germline ends. Germline loops: CDR1 LNHDA, CDR2 SQIVND (reference sequence). The CDR3 is CASSESPAGAQNSPLHF. CDR3 bases: TGTGCCAGTAGTGAATCCCCGGCAGGGGCTCAAAATTCACCCCTCCACTTT.